A single sample is the source of the 4 T cell receptor beta chains below, sequenced in a study of T cell changes during pregnancy in multiple sclerosis. Assay: immunoSEQ multiplex PCR; the TCRdb copy retains only in-frame clones and omits some. The sample contains around 61,000 clones, about 87% of which appear only once. Source: peripheral blood, taken in the first trimester of pregnancy. These receptors were obtained from a female donor in good health, enrolled as a control in a pregnancy study.

The V gene is TRBV30, the J gene TRBJ1-5; no definite D call. CDR1 and CDR2 (germline): GTSNPN, SVGIG (reference sequence). The CDR3 is 13 amino acids. V was pared by 1 base and J by 2 bases, with 6 bases between. CDR3 sequence: CAWSGRGNQPQHF. Here the CDR3 DNA reads TGTGCCTGGAGTGGACGGGGCAATCAGCCCCAGCATTTT.

The chain recombines TRBV30 with TRBJ1-5; 7 bases match TRBD1. From germline, CDR1 is GTSNPN and CDR2 SVGIG (reference sequence). The CDR3 is made up of 14 amino acids. V lost 1 base, J lost 6 bases, and 6 bases stayed unmatched. The CDR3 nucleotides read TGTGCCTGGAGTGGAAAGAGGACAGGTCAGCCCCAGCATTTT. Its protein is CAWSGKRTGQPQHF. The whole variable domain, filled in from reference TRBV30 and TRBJ1-5, reads SQTIHQWPATLVQPVGSPLSLECTVEGTSNPNLYWYRQAAGRGLQLLFYSVGIGQISSEVPQNLSASRPQDRQFILSSKKLLLSDSGFYLCAWSGKRTGQPQHFGDGTRLSIL.

V usage is TRBV6-1 and J usage is TRBJ2-7; 7 positions agree with TRBD1. Germline CDR1 is MNHNS and CDR2 is SASEGT. After removal of 6 bases from V and 3 bases from J, the junction contained 8 bases not matched to a gene. The length of the CDR3 is 14 residues. The DNA of the CDR3 is TGTGCCAGCAGCCACGAGACAGGGAGCTACGAGCAGTACTTC. Translation: CASSHETGSYEQYF.

This chain joins TRBV19 and TRBJ1-4; TRBD1 aligns across 10 bases. V shed 4 bases, J shed 3 bases, and the junction held 11 bases outside the gene matches. The CDR3 runs to 18 residues. In germline, CDR1 is LNHDA, CDR2 SQIVND (reference sequence). CDR3: CASSKDRDRGVANEKLFF. DNA for the CDR3: TGTGCCAGTAGTAAGGACCGGGACAGGGGAGTTGCTAATGAAAAACTGTTTTTT.